This TCR beta chain was retrieved from a study of T cells in Graves' hyperthyroidism and ophthalmopathy. Trimming took 1 base from V and 9 from J; bases not matched to a gene: 4. This CDR3 has 13 residues. The germline gives CDR1 LGHNT, CDR2 FRNRAP. This clonotype was picked up a small number of times. The source material, RNA transcripts, was used to amplify TCR beta CDR3 regions. First-round RT-PCR of the TCR CDR3 relied on the HTBI primer set. TCRdb re-analysed the multiplex PCR reads in MiXCR, keeping a single row per CDR3 protein. The data show hundreds of thousands of distinct CDR3 sequences, with over 12% seen just once and 13% held by the top ten.

This chain links TRBV12-5 with TRBJ1-1, with TRBD1 matching 8 bases. Specimen: blood. The sequence was collected from a man in his late teens or twenties with Graves' ophthalmopathy. This CDR3 is CASGLGQGAKAFF. In nucleotides, the CDR3 is TGTGCTAGTGGTTTGGGGCAGGGGGCGAAAGCTTTCTTT.